The next 12 T cell receptor beta chains were all read from a single sample in a study of blood T cell repertoires in COVID-19. Profiling relied on immunoSEQ multiplex PCR, and the TCRdb table lists in-frame clones only, not all of them. The data contain 25,000 to 30,000 clones, 90% to 95% of them singletons. The sample taken for sequencing was peripheral blood. These receptors were taken from a human donor with active COVID-19. The donor label of this sample is uncertain.

The gene calls are TRBV5-1 and TRBJ2-4, with D possibly being TRBD1 (9 bases). This CDR3 contains 18 residues. CDR1 and CDR2 from the germline V gene are SGHRS and YFSETQ. Trimming stripped 2 bases from V and 8 bases from J, with 26 bases between. Here the CDR3 DNA reads TGCGCCAGCAGCTTCGGGACAGGGATTAGCGGGACGGGAGACATTCAGTACTTC. As protein: CASSFGTGISGTGDIQYF.

This sequence joins TRBV19 and TRBJ2-3, with 9 bases fitting TRBD2. Germline V CDR1 and CDR2: LNHDA, SQIVND (reference sequence). CDR3 size: 14 residues. V gave up 8 bases and J gave up 2 bases; unmatched junction bases: 5. CDR3 bases: TGTGCCAGTCTAGCGGGATACGACACAGATACGCAGTATTTT. Its protein product is CASLAGYDTDTQYF.

The J gene is TRBJ2-5, the V gene TRBV7-2; 7 bases agree with TRBD1. The V segment lost 3 bases and the J segment 4 bases; nucleotides outside the gene matches: 8. The CDR3 extends over 15 amino acids. CDR1 SGHTA and CDR2 FQGNSA come from the germline V gene. As DNA, the CDR3 is TGTGCCAGCAGCTTGTACAGGGGTGGGGGAGAGACCCAGTACTTC. It codes for CASSLYRGGGETQYF.

CDR3: CATTDRRTDTQYF. Here the CDR3 DNA reads TGCGCCACTACGGACAGGAGAACAGATACGCAGTATTTT. This rearrangement joins TRBV10-1 to TRBJ2-3; the match to TRBD1 covers 7 bases. Germline V lookup: CDR1 WNHNN, CDR2 SYGVQD (reference sequence). The ends lost 10 bases at V and 3 bases at J; junction bases unmatched: 7. The CDR3 consists of 13 residues.

The DNA of the CDR3 is TGCAGTGCTAGTGAGGCTCTGACAGGGGGAGAGCAGTACTTC. It yields the protein CSASEALTGGEQYF. The chain combines TRBV20-1 with TRBJ2-7; TRBD1 agrees at 9 bases. Germline values: CDR1 DFQATT, CDR2 SNEGSKA (reference sequence). The junction had 10 bases not matched to a gene; V was cut back by 3 bases and J by 7 bases. The CDR3 sequence is 14 residues long.

The chain couples TRBV10-3 to TRBJ2-1; 7 bases are shared with TRBD1. Looked up from germline, CDR1 is ENHRY and CDR2 is SYGVKD. The CDR3 totals 14 residues. V shed 6 bases and J 7 bases; nucleotides not matched to a gene: 9. CDR3 sequence (DNA): TGTGCCATCAGGAACATGGACAGGTCAAATGAGCAGTTCTTC. Residues: CAIRNMDRSNEQFF.

The V and J genes are TRBV5-1 and TRBJ1-1; D is possibly TRBD1 (5 bases). Germline CDR1 and CDR2: SGHRS and YFSETQ. Trimming cost V 6 bases and J 3 bases, with 12 bases left between them. CDR3 length: 13 residues. This chain's CDR3 is CASMQAGHTEAFF. For the CDR3, the DNA is TGCGCCAGCATGCAGGCAGGGCACACTGAAGCTTTCTTT.

V is TRBV5-1 and J is TRBJ2-2; D ambiguous. Germline-derived CDR1 and CDR2 are SGHRS and YFSETQ. This CDR3 has 14 residues. The V gene lost 4 bases and the J gene lost 1 base, with 8 bases spanning the gap. This CDR3 reads CASSPTGNTGELFF. CDR3 sequence (DNA): TGCGCCAGCAGCCCAACGGGGAACACCGGGGAGCTGTTTTTT.

The chain employs TRBV7-9 and TRBJ2-1, with 8 bases lining up with TRBD2. Germline V lookup: CDR1 SEHNR, CDR2 FQNEAQ (reference sequence). The length of the CDR3 is 15 residues. Losses at the gene ends were 5 bases for V and 4 bases for J; bases not matched to a gene: 7. This CDR3 reads CASSPGLAEYNEQFF. The CDR3 DNA reads as TGTGCCAGCAGCCCCGGACTAGCTGAGTACAATGAGCAGTTCTTC.

The chain combines TRBV24-1 with TRBJ2-5; TRBD1 aligns across 7 bases. Germline CDR1 and CDR2: KGHDR and SFDVKD. The CDR3 spans 14 residues. Unmatched junction bases numbered 3, after V lost 3 bases and J lost 3 bases. In nucleotides, the CDR3 is TGTGCCACCAGTGATCTAGGGACAGAAGAGACCCAGTACTTC. Amino acid sequence: CATSDLGTEETQYF.

The chain joins TRBV3-1 (or the pseudogene TRBV3-2) to TRBJ2-3, with D perhaps TRBD2 (6 bases). V was cut by 4 bases and J by 2 bases, with 13 bases left in between. The CDR3 is 15 amino acids. Germline lookup yields CDR1 LGHDT and CDR2 YNNKEL (reference sequence). The CDR3 sequence: CASSLAGSTTDTQYF. The CDR3 nucleotides are TGTGCCAGCAGCCTAGCCGGGAGTACCACAGATACGCAGTATTTT.

This clone has just one count. CDR3 region: CASSLLGGSTGELFF. CDR3 DNA: TGTGCCAGCAGCTTACTCGGGGGTTCCACCGGGGAGCTGTTTTTT. The chain employs TRBV7-2 and TRBJ2-2; TRBD2 is a possible D gene (6 bases). Trimming cost V 2 bases and J 4 bases, with 11 bases left between them. Germline V gives CDR1 SGHTA, CDR2 FQGNSA. CDR3 length: 15 residues.